This T cell receptor beta chain was identified in a study of beta chain features in type 1 diabetes. General observations from the study: Relative to healthy donors, patients appeared to have naive, central memory and Treg TCRB repertoires that were more similar. In every one of the four CD4+ subsets, TCRB CDR3s were moderately but significantly shorter in Type 1 diabetes patients.

CDR1 SGHAT and CDR2 FQNNGV come from the germline V gene. Between the trimmed V and J ends, which lost 4 bases and 0 bases, there was a span of 6 bases. This CDR3 contains 13 residues. Every bit of the isolated RNA underwent reverse transcription, so sequencing read expressed TCRB transcripts. Only in-frame clones appear in the TCRdb table, and some are missing; sequencing was by immunoSEQ multiplex PCR. In the table there are more than 25,000 clones, 45% to 65% of which are singletons. Turning to this clone: Its antigen is currently unknown.

V gene TRBV11-2 combines with J gene TRBJ1-1, with D hard to call. The source material was Tregs from blood. The TCR sequence derives from a young woman with type 1 diabetes. The CDR3 region has the DNA TGTGCCAGCAGCTCATCTATGAACACTGAAGCTTTCTTT. It yields the protein CASSSSMNTEAFF.